Below, one TCR beta chain is given with its context. The data originate from a study of OX40 agonist ivuxolimab in advanced cancers. With 4 bases removed from V and 2 bases from J, the gap between germline ends came to 8 bases. CDR1 is MDHEN and CDR2 is SYDVKM in the germline V gene. This CDR3 comprises 13 residues. Data came from immunoSEQ multiplex PCR; TCRdb stores just in-frame clones and leaves some out. The table lists about 50,000 clones, over 90% of them singletons. This TCR derives from an adult with an advanced solid tumor such as melanoma, head and neck, liver or kidney cancer. This chain uses TRBV28 with TRBJ2-5; D gene unclear. The specimen comprised CD4+ or CD8+ T cells sorted from blood, sampled in a trial of the OX40 agonist ivuxolimab. In DNA form, the CDR3 reads TGTGCCAGCAGTTCCGTATCACAAGAGACCCAGTACTTC. This encodes CASSSVSQETQYF.